The rows below give T cell receptor beta chains drawn from one sample of a study of blood T cell repertoires in COVID-19. This table comes from immunoSEQ multiplex PCR, and its TCRdb copy is limited to in-frame clones, with some not included. The repertoire holds some 180,000 clones, with around 83% as singletons. Specimen: PBMCs or T cells enriched from blood (not recorded which). The receptors originated from a man between 40 and 49 years old who had recovered from COVID-19. The CDR3 runs from the conserved cysteine through the conserved F or W. D genes are given only for firm matches. A row's size may be missing; if present it is once, few, many or a size class.

v_call: TRBV30
clone_size: .
d_call: .
cdr3_length: 15
j_call: TRBJ1-5
cdr3_aa: CACSFGLARDQPQHF
cdr3_nt: TGTGCCTGTTCTTTCGGTCTCGCCAGGGATCAGCCCCAGCATTTT

v_call: TRBV10-1
clone_size: .
d_call: .
cdr3_length: 15
j_call: TRBJ2-6
cdr3_aa: CASINGVTGANVLTF
cdr3_nt: TGCGCCAGCATCAACGGGGTTACTGGGGCCAACGTCCTGACTTTC

v_call: TRBV19
clone_size: .
d_call: TRBD2
cdr3_length: 15
j_call: TRBJ2-5
cdr3_aa: CASSIKLAGPETQYF
cdr3_nt: TGTGCCAGTAGTATAAAGCTAGCGGGACCAGAGACCCAGTACTTC

v_call: TRBV3-1/TRBV3-2
clone_size: .
d_call: .
cdr3_length: 15
j_call: TRBJ2-6
cdr3_aa: CASSDQGTGANVLTF
cdr3_nt: TGTGCCAGCAGTGACCAGGGTACCGGGGCCAACGTCCTGACTTTC

v_call: TRBV19
clone_size: .
d_call: TRBD1
cdr3_length: 16
j_call: TRBJ1-1
cdr3_aa: CASSTLRQGADGDAFF
cdr3_nt: TGTGCCAGTAGTACGCTTCGTCAGGGGGCTGATGGTGATGCTTTCTTT

v_call: TRBV19
clone_size: .
d_call: TRBD1
cdr3_length: 16
j_call: TRBJ2-7
cdr3_aa: CASSEAGQGPTYEQYF
cdr3_nt: TGTGCCAGTAGTGAGGCGGGACAGGGGCCAACCTACGAGCAGTACTTC

v_call: TRBV5-5
clone_size: once
d_call: .
cdr3_length: 15
j_call: TRBJ1-2
cdr3_aa: CASNREGELSPGYTF
cdr3_nt: TGTGCCAGCAACCGTGAGGGGGAGTTGTCTCCAGGCTACACCTTC

v_call: TRBV12-2
clone_size: .
d_call: .
cdr3_length: 13
j_call: TRBJ1-2
cdr3_aa: CASRPWTGGGYTF
cdr3_nt: TGTGCAAGTCGCCCATGGACAGGGGGAGGCTACACCTTC

v_call: TRBV7-6
clone_size: .
d_call: TRBD2
cdr3_length: 18
j_call: TRBJ2-7
cdr3_aa: CASSSASGTSGSTAEQYF
cdr3_nt: TGTGCCAGCAGCTCTGCTTCCGGGACTAGCGGGAGTACGGCCGAGCAGTACTTC

v_call: TRBV4-1
clone_size: .
d_call: TRBD1
cdr3_length: 16
j_call: TRBJ2-1
cdr3_aa: CASSSNPGQGVNEQFF
cdr3_nt: TGCGCCAGCAGCTCTAACCCGGGACAGGGGGTGAATGAGCAGTTCTTC

v_call: TRBV7-9
clone_size: .
d_call: .
cdr3_length: 12
j_call: TRBJ2-2
cdr3_aa: CASSLVPGELFF
cdr3_nt: TGTGCCAGCAGCCTCGTCCCCGGGGAGCTGTTTTTT

v_call: TRBV2
clone_size: few
d_call: .
cdr3_length: 16
j_call: TRBJ2-4
cdr3_aa: CASAQRGGLRGNIQYF
cdr3_nt: TGTGCCAGCGCCCAGAGGGGGGGCCTCCGGGGAAACATTCAGTACTTC

v_call: TRBV5-6
clone_size: .
d_call: .
cdr3_length: 12
j_call: TRBJ1-2
cdr3_aa: CASTRQDYGYTF
cdr3_nt: TGTGCCAGCACGAGACAGGACTATGGCTACACCTTC

v_call: TRBV7-9
clone_size: .
d_call: TRBD1
cdr3_length: 14
j_call: TRBJ1-1
cdr3_aa: CASSADRGFTEAFF
cdr3_nt: TGTGCCAGCAGCGCGGACAGGGGTTTTACTGAAGCTTTCTTT

v_call: TRBV7-2
clone_size: .
d_call: .
cdr3_length: 16
j_call: TRBJ2-1
cdr3_aa: CASSLALVMVYNEQFF
cdr3_nt: TGTGCCAGCAGCTTAGCGTTAGTGATGGTGTACAATGAGCAGTTCTTC

v_call: TRBV5-1
clone_size: .
d_call: TRBD1
cdr3_length: 14
j_call: TRBJ1-1
cdr3_aa: CASSRTGENTEAFF
cdr3_nt: TGCGCCAGCAGCCGGACAGGGGAGAACACTGAAGCTTTCTTT

v_call: TRBV19
clone_size: once
d_call: TRBD1
cdr3_length: 15
j_call: TRBJ1-5
cdr3_aa: CASTLRTGDNQPQHF
cdr3_nt: TGTGCCAGTACCTTACGGACAGGGGACAATCAGCCCCAGCATTTT

v_call: TRBV29-1
clone_size: .
d_call: .
cdr3_length: 14
j_call: TRBJ1-1
cdr3_aa: CSVEDSPRNTEAFF
cdr3_nt: TGCAGCGTTGAAGATTCCCCCAGGAACACTGAAGCTTTCTTT

v_call: TRBV6-5
clone_size: once
d_call: TRBD1
cdr3_length: 15
j_call: TRBJ1-1
cdr3_aa: CASRATGGAYTEAFF
cdr3_nt: TGTGCCAGCAGGGCGACAGGGGGCGCTTACACTGAAGCTTTCTTT

v_call: TRBV28
clone_size: .
d_call: TRBD1
cdr3_length: 17
j_call: TRBJ1-5
cdr3_aa: CASRSDTGGAGNQPQHF
cdr3_nt: TGTGCCAGCAGATCTGATACAGGGGGAGCTGGGAATCAGCCCCAGCATTTT

v_call: TRBV4-1
clone_size: .
d_call: .
cdr3_length: 14
j_call: TRBJ1-2
cdr3_aa: CASSQILRTDGYTF
cdr3_nt: TGCGCCAGCAGCCAAATCCTCCGGACAGATGGCTACACCTTC